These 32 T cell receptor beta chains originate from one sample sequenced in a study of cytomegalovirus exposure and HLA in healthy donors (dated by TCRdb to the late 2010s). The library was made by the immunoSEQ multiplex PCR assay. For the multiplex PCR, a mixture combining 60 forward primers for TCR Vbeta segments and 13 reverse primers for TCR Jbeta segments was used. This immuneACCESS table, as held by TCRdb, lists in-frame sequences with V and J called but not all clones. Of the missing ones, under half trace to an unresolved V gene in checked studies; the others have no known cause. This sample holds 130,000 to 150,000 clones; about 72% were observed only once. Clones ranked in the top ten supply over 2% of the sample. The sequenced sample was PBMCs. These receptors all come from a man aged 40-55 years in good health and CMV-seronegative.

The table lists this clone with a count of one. CDR3 nucleotides: TGTGCCACCAGCAGATCCACAGAACCTGGCTACACCTTC. This codes for CATSRSTEPGYTF. The chain recombines TRBV15 with TRBJ1-2; D not certain. The CDR3 sequence is 13 residues long. CDR1 and CDR2 from the germline V gene are LNHNV and YYDKDF (reference sequence). V was clipped by 2 bases and J by 7 bases, with 11 bases between them.

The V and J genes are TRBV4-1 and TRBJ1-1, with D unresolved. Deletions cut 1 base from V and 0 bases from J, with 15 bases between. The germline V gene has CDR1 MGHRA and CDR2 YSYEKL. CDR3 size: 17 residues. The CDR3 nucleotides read TGCGCCAGCAGCCAAGGTCACGGAGGCGGCGTGAACACTGAAGCTTTCTTT. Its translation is CASSQGHGGGVNTEAFF.

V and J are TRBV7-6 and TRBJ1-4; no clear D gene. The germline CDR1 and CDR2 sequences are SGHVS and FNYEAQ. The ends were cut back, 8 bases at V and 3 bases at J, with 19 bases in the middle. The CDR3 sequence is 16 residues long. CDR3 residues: CASAPSPGNSNEKLFF. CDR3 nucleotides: TGTGCCAGCGCCCCCTCTCCGGGGAATTCTAATGAAAAACTGTTTTTT.

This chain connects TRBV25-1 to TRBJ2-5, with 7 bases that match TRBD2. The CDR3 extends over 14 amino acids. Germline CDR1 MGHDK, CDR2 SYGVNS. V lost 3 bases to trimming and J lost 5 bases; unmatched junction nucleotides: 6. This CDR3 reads CASSEWGGLETQYF. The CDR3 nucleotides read TGTGCCAGCAGTGAGTGGGGGGGATTGGAGACCCAGTACTTC.

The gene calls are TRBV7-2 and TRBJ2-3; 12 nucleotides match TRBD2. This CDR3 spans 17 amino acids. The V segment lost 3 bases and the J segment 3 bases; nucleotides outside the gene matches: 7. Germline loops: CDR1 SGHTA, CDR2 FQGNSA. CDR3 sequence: CASSFYPTSGSTDTQYF. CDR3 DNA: TGTGCCAGCAGCTTCTACCCGACTAGCGGGAGTACAGATACGCAGTATTTT.

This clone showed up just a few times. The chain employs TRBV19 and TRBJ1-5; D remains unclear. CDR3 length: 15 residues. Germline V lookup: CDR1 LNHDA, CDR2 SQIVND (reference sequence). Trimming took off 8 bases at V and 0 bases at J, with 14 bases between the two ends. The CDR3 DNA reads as TGTGCCAGTGGCAGTGCAGGAAATAGCAATCAGCCCCAGCATTTT. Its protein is CASGSAGNSNQPQHF.

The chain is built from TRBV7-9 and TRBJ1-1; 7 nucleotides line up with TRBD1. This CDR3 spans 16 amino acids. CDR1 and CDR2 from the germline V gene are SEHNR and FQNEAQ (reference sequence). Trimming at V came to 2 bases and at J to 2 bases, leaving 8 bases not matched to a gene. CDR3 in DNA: TGTGCCAGCAGCTTATGGGGACAGAGCTCCAACACTGAAGCTTTCTTT. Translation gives CASSLWGQSSNTEAFF.

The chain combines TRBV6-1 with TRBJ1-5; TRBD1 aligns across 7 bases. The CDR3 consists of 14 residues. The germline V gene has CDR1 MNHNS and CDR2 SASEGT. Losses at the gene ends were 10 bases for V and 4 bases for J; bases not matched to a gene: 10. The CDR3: CATNPTGFNQPQHF. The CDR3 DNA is TGTGCCACAAACCCGACAGGGTTTAATCAGCCCCAGCATTTT.

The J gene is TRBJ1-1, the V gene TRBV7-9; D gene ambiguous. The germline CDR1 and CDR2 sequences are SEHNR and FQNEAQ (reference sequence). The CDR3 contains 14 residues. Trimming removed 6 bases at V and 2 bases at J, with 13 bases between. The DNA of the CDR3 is TGTGCCAGCAGGGCGGGTCTAACTAACACTGAAGCTTTCTTT. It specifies CASRAGLTNTEAFF.

The CDR3 sequence: CASSPGREVEGYTF. The DNA of the CDR3 is TGTGCCAGCTCACCAGGCAGGGAAGTAGAAGGCTACACCTTC. The J gene is TRBJ1-2, the V gene TRBV18; a possible D gene is TRBD1 (5 bases). Trimming stripped 2 bases from V and 8 bases from J, with 15 bases between. The germline V gene encodes CDR1 KGHSH and CDR2 LQKENI. There are 14 residues in the CDR3.

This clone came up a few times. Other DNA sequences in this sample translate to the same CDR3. CDR3 sequence reads: CASSAAGGNQPQHF. The CDR3 nucleotides are TGTGCCAGCAGCGCCGCAGGGGGCAATCAGCCCCAGCATTTT. The J gene is TRBJ1-5, the V gene TRBV9; TRBD1 is a possible D gene (6 bases). Trimming left V 3 bases short and J 2 bases short, with 9 bases between. This CDR3 has 14 residues. From germline, CDR1 is SGDLS and CDR2 YYNGEE.

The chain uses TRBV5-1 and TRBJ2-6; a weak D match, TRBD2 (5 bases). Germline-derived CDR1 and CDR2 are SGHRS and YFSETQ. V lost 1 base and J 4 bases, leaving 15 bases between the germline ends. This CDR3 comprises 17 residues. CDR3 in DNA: TGCGCCAGCAGCTTGAGCAGTCCCTCGGGAGGGGCCAACGTCCTGACTTTC. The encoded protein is CASSLSSPSGGANVLTF.

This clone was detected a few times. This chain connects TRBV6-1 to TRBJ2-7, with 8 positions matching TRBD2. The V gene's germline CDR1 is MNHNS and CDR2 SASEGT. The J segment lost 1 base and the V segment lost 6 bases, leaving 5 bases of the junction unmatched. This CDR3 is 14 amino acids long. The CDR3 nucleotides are TGTGCCAGCAGGCTCGGGGGGGGTTCCTACGAGCAGTACTTC. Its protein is CASRLGGGSYEQYF.

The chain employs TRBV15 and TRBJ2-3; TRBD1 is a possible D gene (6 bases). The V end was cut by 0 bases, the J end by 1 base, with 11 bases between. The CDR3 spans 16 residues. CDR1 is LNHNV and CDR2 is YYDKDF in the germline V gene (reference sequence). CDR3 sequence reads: CATSRDGAGGTDTQYF. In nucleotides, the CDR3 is TGTGCCACCAGCAGAGATGGGGCAGGGGGCACAGATACGCAGTATTTT. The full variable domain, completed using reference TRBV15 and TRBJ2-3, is DAMVIQNPRYQVTQFGKPVTLSCSQTLNHNVMYWYQQKSSQAPKLLFHYYDKDFNNEADTPDNFQSRRPNTSFCFLDIRSPGLGDTAMYLCATSRDGAGGTDTQYFGPGTRLTVL.

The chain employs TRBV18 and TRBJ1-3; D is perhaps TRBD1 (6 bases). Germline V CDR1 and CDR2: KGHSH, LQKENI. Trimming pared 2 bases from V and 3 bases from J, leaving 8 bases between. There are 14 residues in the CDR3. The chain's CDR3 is CASSPETGGNTIYF. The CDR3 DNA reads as TGTGCCAGCTCACCAGAGACAGGTGGAAACACCATATATTTT.

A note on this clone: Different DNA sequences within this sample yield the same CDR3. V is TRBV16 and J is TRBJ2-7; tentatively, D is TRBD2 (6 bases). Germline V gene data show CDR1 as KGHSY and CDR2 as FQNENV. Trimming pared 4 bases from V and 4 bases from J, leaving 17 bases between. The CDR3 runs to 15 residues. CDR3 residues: CASSRGTLRRYEQYF. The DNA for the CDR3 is TGTGCCAGCAGCCGCGGGACTCTTAGGCGGTACGAGCAGTACTTC.

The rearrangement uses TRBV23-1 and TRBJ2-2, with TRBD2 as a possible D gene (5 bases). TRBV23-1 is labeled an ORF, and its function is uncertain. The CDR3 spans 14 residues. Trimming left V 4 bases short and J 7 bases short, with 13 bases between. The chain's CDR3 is CASSRRVGVGELFF. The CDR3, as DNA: TGCGCCAGCAGTCGCCGGGTGGGAGTCGGGGAGCTGTTTTTT.

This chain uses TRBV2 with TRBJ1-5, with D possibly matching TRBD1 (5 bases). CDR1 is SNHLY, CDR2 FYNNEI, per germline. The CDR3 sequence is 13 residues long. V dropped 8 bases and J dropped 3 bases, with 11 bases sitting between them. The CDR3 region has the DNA TGTGCCAGCTCCAGGGATTACAATCAGCCCCAGCATTTT. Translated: CASSRDYNQPQHF. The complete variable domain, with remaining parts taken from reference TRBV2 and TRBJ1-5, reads EPEVTQTPSHQVTQMGQEVILRCVPISNHLYFYWYRQILGQKVEFLVSFYNNEISEKSEIFDDQFSVERPDGSNFTLKIRSTKLEDSAMYFCASSRDYNQPQHFGDGTRLSIL.

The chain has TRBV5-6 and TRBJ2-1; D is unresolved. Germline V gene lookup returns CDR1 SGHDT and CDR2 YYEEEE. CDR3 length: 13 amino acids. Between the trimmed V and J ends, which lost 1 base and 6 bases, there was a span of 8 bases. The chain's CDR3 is CASSLPPGNEQFF. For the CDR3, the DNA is TGTGCCAGCAGCTTGCCCCCCGGCAATGAGCAGTTCTTC.

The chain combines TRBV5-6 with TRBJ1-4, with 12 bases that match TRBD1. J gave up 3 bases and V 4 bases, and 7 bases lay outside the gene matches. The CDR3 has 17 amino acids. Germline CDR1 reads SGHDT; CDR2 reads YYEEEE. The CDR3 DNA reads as TGTGCCAGCAGCGAACGGGACAGGGGGCTTGCTAATGAAAAACTGTTTTTT. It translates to CASSERDRGLANEKLFF.

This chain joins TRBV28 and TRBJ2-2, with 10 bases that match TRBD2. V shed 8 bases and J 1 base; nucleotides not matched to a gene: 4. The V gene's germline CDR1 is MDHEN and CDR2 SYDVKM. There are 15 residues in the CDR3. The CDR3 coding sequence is TGTGCCAGCCACTCTAGCGGGGGGAACACCGGGGAGCTGTTTTTT. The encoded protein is CASHSSGGNTGELFF.

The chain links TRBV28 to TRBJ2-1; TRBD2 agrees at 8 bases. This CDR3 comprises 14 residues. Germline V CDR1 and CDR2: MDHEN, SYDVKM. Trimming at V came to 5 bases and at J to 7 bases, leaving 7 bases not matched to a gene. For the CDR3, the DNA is TGTGCCAGCAGTGACCCGGGAGGGCGGAATGAGCAGTTCTTC. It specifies CASSDPGGRNEQFF.

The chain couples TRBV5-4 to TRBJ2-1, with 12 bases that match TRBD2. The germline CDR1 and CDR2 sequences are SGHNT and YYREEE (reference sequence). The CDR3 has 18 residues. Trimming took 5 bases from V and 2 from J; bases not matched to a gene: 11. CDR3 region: CASRNLAGGPNAYNEQFF. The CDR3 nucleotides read TGTGCCAGCAGGAATCTAGCGGGAGGGCCTAACGCCTACAATGAGCAGTTCTTC. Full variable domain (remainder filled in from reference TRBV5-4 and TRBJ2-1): ETGVTQSPTHLIKTRGQQVTLRCSSQSGHNTVSWYQQALGQGPQFIFQYYREEENGRGNFPPRFSGLQFPNYSSELNVNALELDDSALYLCASRNLAGGPNAYNEQFFGPGTRLTVL.

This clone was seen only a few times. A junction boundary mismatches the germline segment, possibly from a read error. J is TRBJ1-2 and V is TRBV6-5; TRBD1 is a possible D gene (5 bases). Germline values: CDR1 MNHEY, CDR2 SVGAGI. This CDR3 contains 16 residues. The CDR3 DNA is TGTGCCAGCAGTTACCAGTTCGACAGAGCTAACTATGGCTACCCCTTC. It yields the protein CASSYQFDRANYGYPF.

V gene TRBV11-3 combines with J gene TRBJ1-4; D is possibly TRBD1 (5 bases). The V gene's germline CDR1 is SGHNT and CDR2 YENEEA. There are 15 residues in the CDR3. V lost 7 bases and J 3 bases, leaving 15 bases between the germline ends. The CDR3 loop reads CASTGKRGSNEKLFF. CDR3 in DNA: TGTGCCAGCACAGGTAAAAGGGGCTCTAATGAAAAACTGTTTTTT.

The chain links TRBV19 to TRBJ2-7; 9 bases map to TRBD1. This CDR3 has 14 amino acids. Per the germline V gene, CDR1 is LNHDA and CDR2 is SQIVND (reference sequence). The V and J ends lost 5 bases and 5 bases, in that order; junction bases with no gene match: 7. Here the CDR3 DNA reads TGTGCCAGTAGTTCCCGGGACAGGGCTAACGAGCAGTACTTC. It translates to CASSSRDRANEQYF.

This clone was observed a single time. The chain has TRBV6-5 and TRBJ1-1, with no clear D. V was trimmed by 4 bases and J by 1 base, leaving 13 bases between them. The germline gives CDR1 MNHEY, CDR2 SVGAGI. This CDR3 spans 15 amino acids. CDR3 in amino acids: CASSWHADSNTEAFF. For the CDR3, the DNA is TGTGCCAGCAGTTGGCATGCGGATTCGAACACTGAAGCTTTCTTT.

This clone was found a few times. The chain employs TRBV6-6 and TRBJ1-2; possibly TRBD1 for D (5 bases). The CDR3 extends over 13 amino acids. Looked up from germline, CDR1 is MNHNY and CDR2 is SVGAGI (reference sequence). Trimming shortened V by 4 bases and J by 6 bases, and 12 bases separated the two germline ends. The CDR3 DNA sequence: TGTGCCAGCAGTTGGGGGGAAAGAGATGGCTACACCTTC. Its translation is CASSWGERDGYTF.

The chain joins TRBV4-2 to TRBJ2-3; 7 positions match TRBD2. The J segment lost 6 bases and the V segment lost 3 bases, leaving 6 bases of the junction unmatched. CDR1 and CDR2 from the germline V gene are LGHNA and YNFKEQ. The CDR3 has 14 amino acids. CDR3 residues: CASSQAGEADTQYF. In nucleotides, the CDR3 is TGTGCCAGCAGCCAGGCGGGGGAGGCCGATACGCAGTATTTT.

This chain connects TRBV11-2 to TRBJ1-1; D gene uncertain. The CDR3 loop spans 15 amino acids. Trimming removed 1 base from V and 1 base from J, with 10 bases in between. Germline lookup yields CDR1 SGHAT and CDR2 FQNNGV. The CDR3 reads CASSLVFAGNTEAFF. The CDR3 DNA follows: TGTGCCAGCAGCTTAGTTTTTGCCGGGAACACTGAAGCTTTCTTT.

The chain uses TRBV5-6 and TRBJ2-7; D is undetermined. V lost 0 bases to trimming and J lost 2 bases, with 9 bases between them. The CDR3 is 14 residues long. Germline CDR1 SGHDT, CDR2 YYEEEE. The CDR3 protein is CASSLGPGTYEQYF. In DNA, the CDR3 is TGTGCCAGCAGCTTGGGACCAGGAACCTACGAGCAGTACTTC. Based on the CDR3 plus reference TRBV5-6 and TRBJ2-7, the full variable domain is DAGVTQSPTHLIKTRGQQVTLRCSPKSGHDTVSWYQQALGQGPQFIFQYYEEEERQRGNFPDRFSGHQFPNYSSELNVNALLLGDSALYLCASSLGPGTYEQYFGPGTRLTVT.

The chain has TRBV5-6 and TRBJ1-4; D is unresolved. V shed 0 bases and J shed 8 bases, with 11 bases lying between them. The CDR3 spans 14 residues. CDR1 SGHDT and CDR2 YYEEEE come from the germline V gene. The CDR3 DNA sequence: TGTGCCAGCAGCTTGGGACTAAAGGGCGAAAAACTGTTTTTT. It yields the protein CASSLGLKGEKLFF.